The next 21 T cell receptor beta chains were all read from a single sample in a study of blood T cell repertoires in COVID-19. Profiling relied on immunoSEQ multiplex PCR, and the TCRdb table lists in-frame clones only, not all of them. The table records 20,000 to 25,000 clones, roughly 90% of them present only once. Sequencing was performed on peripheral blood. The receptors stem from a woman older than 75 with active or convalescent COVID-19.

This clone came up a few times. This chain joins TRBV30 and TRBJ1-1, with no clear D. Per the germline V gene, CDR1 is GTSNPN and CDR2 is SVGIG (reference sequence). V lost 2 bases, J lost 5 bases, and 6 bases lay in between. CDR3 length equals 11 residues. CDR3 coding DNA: TGTGCCTGGAGTCCAGCGACTGAAGCTTTCTTT. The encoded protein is CAWSPATEAFF.

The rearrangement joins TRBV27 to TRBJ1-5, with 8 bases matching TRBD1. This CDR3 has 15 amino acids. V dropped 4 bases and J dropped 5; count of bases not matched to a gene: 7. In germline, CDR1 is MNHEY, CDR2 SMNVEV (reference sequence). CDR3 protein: CASSSGQGNYQPQHF. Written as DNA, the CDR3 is TGTGCCAGCAGTTCCGGACAGGGCAACTATCAGCCCCAGCATTTT.

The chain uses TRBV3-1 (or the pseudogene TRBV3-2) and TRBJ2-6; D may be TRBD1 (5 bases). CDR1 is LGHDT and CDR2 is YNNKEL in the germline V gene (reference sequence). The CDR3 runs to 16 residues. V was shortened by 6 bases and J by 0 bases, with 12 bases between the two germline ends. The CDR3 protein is CASRQAVSSGANVLTF. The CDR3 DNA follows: TGTGCCAGCAGACAGGCGGTAAGCTCTGGGGCCAACGTCCTGACTTTC.

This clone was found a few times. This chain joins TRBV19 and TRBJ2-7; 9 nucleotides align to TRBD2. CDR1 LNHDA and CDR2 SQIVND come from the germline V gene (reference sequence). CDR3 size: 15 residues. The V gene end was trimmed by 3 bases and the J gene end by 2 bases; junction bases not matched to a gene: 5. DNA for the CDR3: TGTGCCAGTAGTATGGGACTAGCTGCTACCTACGAGCAGTACTTC. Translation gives CASSMGLAATYEQYF.

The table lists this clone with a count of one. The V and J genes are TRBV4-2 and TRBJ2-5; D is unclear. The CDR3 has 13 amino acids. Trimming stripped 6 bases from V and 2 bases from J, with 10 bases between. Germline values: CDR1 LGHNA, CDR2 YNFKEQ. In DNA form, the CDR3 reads TGTGCCAGCAGACCAAACAGTCAAGAGACCCAGTACTTC. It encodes CASRPNSQETQYF.

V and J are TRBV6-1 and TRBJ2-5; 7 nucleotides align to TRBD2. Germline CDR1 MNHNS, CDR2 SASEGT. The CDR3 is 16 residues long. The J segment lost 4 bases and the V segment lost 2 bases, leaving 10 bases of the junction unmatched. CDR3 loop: CASSEWEGSLLETQYF. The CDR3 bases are TGTGCCAGCAGTGAATGGGAGGGTTCCTTGCTAGAGACCCAGTACTTC.

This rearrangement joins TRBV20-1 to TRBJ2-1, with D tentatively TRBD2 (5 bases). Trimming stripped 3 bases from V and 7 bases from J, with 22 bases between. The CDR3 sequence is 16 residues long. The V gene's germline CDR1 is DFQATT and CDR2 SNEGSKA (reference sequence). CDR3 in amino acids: CSASDLGGPGTNEQFF. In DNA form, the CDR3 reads TGCAGTGCTAGTGATCTCGGCGGGCCGGGTACTAATGAGCAGTTCTTC.

In nucleotides, the CDR3 is TGTGCCAGCAGCGCCCCGGGAGCTGGAAACACCATATATTTT. Protein product: CASSAPGAGNTIYF. This chain links TRBV9 with TRBJ1-3, with D unclear. Trimming removed 3 bases from V and 2 bases from J, with 9 bases in between. CDR1 and CDR2 from the germline V gene are SGDLS and YYNGEE. The CDR3 is 14 residues long.

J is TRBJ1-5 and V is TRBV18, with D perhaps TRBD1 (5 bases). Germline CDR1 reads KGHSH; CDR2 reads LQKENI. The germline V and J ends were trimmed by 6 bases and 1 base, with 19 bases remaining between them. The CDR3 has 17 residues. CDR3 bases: TGTGCCAGCTCCCAACTGGCGCAGGGACTAAGCAATCAGCCCCAGCATTTT. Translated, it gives CASSQLAQGLSNQPQHF. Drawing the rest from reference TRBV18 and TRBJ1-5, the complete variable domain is NAGVMQNPRHLVRRRGQEARLRCSPMKGHSHVYWYRQLPEEGLKFMVYLQKENIIDESGMPKERFSAEFPKEGPSILRIQQVVRGDSAAYFCASSQLAQGLSNQPQHFGDGTRLSIL.

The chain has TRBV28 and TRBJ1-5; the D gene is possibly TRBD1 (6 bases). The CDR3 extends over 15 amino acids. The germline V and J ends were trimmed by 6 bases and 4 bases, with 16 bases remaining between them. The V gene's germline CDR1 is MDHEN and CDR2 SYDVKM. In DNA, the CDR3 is TGTGCCAGCAGGGCCCCTGGGGGCGAGAATCAGCCCCAGCATTTT. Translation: CASRAPGGENQPQHF.

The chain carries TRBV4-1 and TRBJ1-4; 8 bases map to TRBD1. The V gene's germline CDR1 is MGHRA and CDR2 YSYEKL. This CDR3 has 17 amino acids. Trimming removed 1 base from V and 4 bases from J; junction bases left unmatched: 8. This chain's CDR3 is CASSQGLGTGNNEKLFF. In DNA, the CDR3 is TGCGCCAGCAGCCAAGGCCTCGGGACAGGAAATAATGAAAAACTGTTTTTT.

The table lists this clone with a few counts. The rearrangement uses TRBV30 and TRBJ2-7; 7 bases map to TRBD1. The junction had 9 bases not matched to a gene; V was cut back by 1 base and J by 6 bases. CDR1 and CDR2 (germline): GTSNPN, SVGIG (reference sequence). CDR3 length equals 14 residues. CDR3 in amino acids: CAWSARDRGFEQYF. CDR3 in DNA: TGTGCCTGGAGTGCCCGGGACAGAGGGTTCGAGCAGTACTTC.

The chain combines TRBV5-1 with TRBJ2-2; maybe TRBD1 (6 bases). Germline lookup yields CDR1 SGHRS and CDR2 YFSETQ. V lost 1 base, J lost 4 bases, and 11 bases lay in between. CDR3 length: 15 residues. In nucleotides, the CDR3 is TGCGCCAGCAGCTTGATACAGGGCGGCACCGGGGAGCTGTTTTTT. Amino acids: CASSLIQGGTGELFF.

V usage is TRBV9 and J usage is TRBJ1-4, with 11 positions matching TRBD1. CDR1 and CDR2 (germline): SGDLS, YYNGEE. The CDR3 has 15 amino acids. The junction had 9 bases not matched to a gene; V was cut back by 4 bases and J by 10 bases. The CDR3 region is CASSPNTGTGGKLFF. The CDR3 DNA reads TGTGCCAGCAGCCCTAATACAGGGACAGGGGGAAAACTGTTTTTT.

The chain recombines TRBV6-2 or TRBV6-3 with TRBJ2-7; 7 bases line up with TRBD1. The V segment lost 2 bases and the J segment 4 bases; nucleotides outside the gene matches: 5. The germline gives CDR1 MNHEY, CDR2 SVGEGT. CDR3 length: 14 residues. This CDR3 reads CASSYETGPYEQYF. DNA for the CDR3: TGTGCCAGCAGTTACGAGACAGGGCCTTACGAGCAGTACTTC.

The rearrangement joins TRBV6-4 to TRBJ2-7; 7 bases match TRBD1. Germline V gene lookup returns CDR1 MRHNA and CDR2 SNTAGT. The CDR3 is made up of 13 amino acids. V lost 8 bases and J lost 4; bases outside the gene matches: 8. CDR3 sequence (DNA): TGTGCCAGCCGTCTGGGACAGTTATACGAGCAGTACTTC. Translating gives CASRLGQLYEQYF.

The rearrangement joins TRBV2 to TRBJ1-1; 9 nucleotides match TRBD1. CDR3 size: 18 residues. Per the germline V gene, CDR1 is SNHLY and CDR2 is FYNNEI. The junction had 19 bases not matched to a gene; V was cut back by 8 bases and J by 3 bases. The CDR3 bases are TGTGCCAGCTCATACCCGGGACAGGGTAGGGGAAAAGACACTGAAGCTTTCTTT. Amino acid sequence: CASSYPGQGRGKDTEAFF.

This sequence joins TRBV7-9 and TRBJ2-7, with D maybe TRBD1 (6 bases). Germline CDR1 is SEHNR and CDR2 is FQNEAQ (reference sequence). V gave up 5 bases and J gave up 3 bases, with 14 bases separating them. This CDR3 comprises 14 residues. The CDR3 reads CASSEGGTGYEQYF. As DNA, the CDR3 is TGTGCCAGCAGCGAAGGGGGAACGGGCTACGAGCAGTACTTC.

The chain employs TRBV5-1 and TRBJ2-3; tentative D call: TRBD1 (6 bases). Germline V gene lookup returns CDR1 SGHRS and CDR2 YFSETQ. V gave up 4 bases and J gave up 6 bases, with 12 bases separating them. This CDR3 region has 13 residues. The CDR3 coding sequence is TGCGCCAGCAGCGGGGGACATCGTGATACGCAGTATTTT. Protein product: CASSGGHRDTQYF. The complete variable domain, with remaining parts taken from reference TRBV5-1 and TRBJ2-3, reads KAGVTQTPRYLIKTRGQQVTLSCSPISGHRSVSWYQQTPGQGLQFLFEYFSETQRNKGNFPGRFSGRQFSNSRSEMNVSTLELGDSALYLCASSGGHRDTQYFGPGTRLTVL.

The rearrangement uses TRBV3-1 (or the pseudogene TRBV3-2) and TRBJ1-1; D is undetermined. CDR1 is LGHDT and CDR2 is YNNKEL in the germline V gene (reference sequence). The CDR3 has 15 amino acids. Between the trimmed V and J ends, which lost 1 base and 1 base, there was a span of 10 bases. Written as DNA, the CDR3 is TGTGCCAGCAGCCAAGGGCGGGCAGGGAACACTGAAGCTTTCTTT. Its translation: CASSQGRAGNTEAFF.

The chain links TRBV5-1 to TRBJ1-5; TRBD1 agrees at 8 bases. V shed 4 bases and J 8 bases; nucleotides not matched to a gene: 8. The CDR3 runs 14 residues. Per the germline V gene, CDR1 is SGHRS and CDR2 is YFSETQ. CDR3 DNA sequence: TGCGCCAGCAGCGCCGGACAGGGTAAGGAGCCCCAGCATTTT. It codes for CASSAGQGKEPQHF.